A selection of T cell receptor beta chains follows, all from one sample in a study of shared clonotypes between healthy human individuals. Sequenced by immunoSEQ multiplex PCR; TCRdb stores in-frame clones only, minus some. The table includes approximately 1.4 million clones, nearly 99% detected once. The material sequenced was naive CD4+ T cells sorted from blood. All receptors come from a man aged 25 to 40 in good health. The CDR3 runs from the conserved cysteine through the conserved F or W. Each record gives: clone size, D gene, V gene, J gene, CDR3 protein, CDR3 DNA. The D gene is left open where the match is weak. The size field is filled for only some rows; it gives once, few, many or a size class.

clone size: -; D gene: TRBD1; V gene: TRBV29-1; J gene: TRBJ2-2; CDR3 protein: CSHRGQGDTGELFF; CDR3 DNA: TGCAGTCATAGGGGACAGGGGGACACCGGGGAGCTGTTTTTT
clone size: -; D gene: -; V gene: TRBV21-1; J gene: TRBJ2-2; CDR3 protein: CASSKEGEDRVMTGELFF; CDR3 DNA: TGTGCCAGCAGCAAAGAGGGGGAGGACAGGGTAATGACCGGGGAGCTGTTTTTT
clone size: -; D gene: TRBD1; V gene: TRBV5-1; J gene: TRBJ2-2; CDR3 protein: CASSPRSRQGVAGELFF; CDR3 DNA: TGCGCCAGCAGCCCCCGTTCGAGACAGGGGGTCGCCGGGGAGCTGTTTTTT
clone size: -; D gene: TRBD1; V gene: TRBV5-1; J gene: TRBJ2-3; CDR3 protein: CASSFPLTGFGTDTQYF; CDR3 DNA: TGCGCCAGCAGCTTCCCTCTGACAGGGTTCGGCACAGATACGCAGTATTTT
clone size: -; D gene: -; V gene: TRBV29-1; J gene: TRBJ1-5; CDR3 protein: CSVAWGKGNQPQHF; CDR3 DNA: TGCAGCGTTGCTTGGGGGAAGGGCAATCAGCCCCAGCATTTT
clone size: few; D gene: -; V gene: TRBV20-1; J gene: TRBJ1-5; CDR3 protein: CSANQPQHF; CDR3 DNA: TGCAGTGCTAATCAGCCCCAGCATTTT
clone size: -; D gene: TRBD2; V gene: TRBV2; J gene: TRBJ2-7; CDR3 protein: CASSAVTSGSQFSYEQYF; CDR3 DNA: TGTGCCAGCAGTGCGGTGACTAGCGGGAGCCAATTCTCCTACGAGCAGTACTTC
clone size: -; D gene: TRBD2; V gene: TRBV7-2; J gene: TRBJ2-7; CDR3 protein: CASSFPGTSYEQYF; CDR3 DNA: TGTGCCAGCAGCTTCCCCGGGACTAGCTACGAGCAGTACTTC
clone size: -; D gene: TRBD2; V gene: TRBV5-1; J gene: TRBJ2-1; CDR3 protein: CASSKVALREWYNEQFF; CDR3 DNA: TGCGCCAGCAGCAAAGTGGCGTTGCGGGAGTGGTACAATGAGCAGTTCTTC
clone size: -; D gene: TRBD2; V gene: TRBV9; J gene: TRBJ2-5; CDR3 protein: CASSAYSGRPGSQETQYF; CDR3 DNA: TGTGCCAGCAGCGCATATAGCGGGAGGCCCGGGTCGCAAGAGACCCAGTACTTC
clone size: -; D gene: -; V gene: TRBV6-5; J gene: TRBJ1-2; CDR3 protein: CASSNGGRGYTF; CDR3 DNA: TGTGCCAGCAGCAACGGGGGGCGTGGCTACACCTTC
clone size: -; D gene: TRBD1; V gene: TRBV7-9; J gene: TRBJ2-5; CDR3 protein: CASSLLHRGQETQYF; CDR3 DNA: TGTGCCAGCAGCTTATTGCACAGGGGGCAAGAGACCCAGTACTTC
clone size: -; D gene: -; V gene: TRBV28; J gene: TRBJ2-5; CDR3 protein: CASRGAGTQYF; CDR3 DNA: TGTGCCAGCAGGGGGGCCGGGACCCAGTACTTC
clone size: once; D gene: -; V gene: TRBV5-1; J gene: TRBJ2-3; CDR3 protein: CASSLDWRATDTQYF; CDR3 DNA: TGCGCCAGCAGCTTAGACTGGCGGGCCACAGATACGCAGTATTTT
clone size: -; D gene: -; V gene: TRBV27; J gene: TRBJ2-1; CDR3 protein: CASSLRTGIKDEQFF; CDR3 DNA: TGTGCCAGCAGTTTGCGCACGGGGATCAAGGATGAGCAGTTCTTC
clone size: -; D gene: -; V gene: TRBV4-2; J gene: TRBJ2-7; CDR3 protein: CASSQESGAYEQYF; CDR3 DNA: TGTGCCAGCAGCCAAGAATCGGGAGCCTACGAGCAGTACTTC
clone size: -; D gene: TRBD1; V gene: TRBV5-1; J gene: TRBJ2-7; CDR3 protein: CASSFNSGQGGEQYF; CDR3 DNA: TGCGCCAGCAGCTTCAATTCGGGACAGGGGGGCGAGCAGTACTTC
clone size: -; D gene: TRBD1; V gene: TRBV5-1; J gene: TRBJ2-7; CDR3 protein: CASSEGTGGIYEQYF; CDR3 DNA: TGCGCCAGCAGCGAGGGGACAGGGGGGATTTACGAGCAGTACTTC
clone size: -; D gene: -; V gene: TRBV6-5; J gene: TRBJ1-2; CDR3 protein: CASTDPGYGYTF; CDR3 DNA: TGTGCCAGCACGGATCCGGGCTATGGCTACACCTTC
clone size: -; D gene: -; V gene: TRBV6-5; J gene: TRBJ2-7; CDR3 protein: CASSYSGWATQEWQYF; CDR3 DNA: TGTGCCAGCAGTTACTCGGGGTGGGCCACTCAAGAATGGCAGTACTTC
clone size: -; D gene: -; V gene: TRBV10-1; J gene: TRBJ1-1; CDR3 protein: CASSESNAGRGGAFF; CDR3 DNA: TGCGCCAGCAGTGAGTCGAACGCAGGGCGCGGGGGAGCTTTCTTT
clone size: -; D gene: -; V gene: TRBV28; J gene: TRBJ2-2; CDR3 protein: CASSLFFGHGELFF; CDR3 DNA: TGTGCCAGCAGTTTGTTTTTTGGGCACGGGGAGCTGTTTTTT
clone size: -; D gene: -; V gene: TRBV5-1; J gene: TRBJ2-2; CDR3 protein: CASSLQRGSTGELFF; CDR3 DNA: TGCGCCAGCAGCTTGCAAAGGGGGTCCACCGGGGAGCTGTTTTTT
clone size: -; D gene: -; V gene: TRBV6-6; J gene: TRBJ1-2; CDR3 protein: CASSYARERDGYTF; CDR3 DNA: TGTGCCAGCAGTTACGCTCGGGAACGAGATGGCTACACCTTC
clone size: -; D gene: -; V gene: TRBV27; J gene: TRBJ2-7; CDR3 protein: CASSLLARTYEQYF; CDR3 DNA: TGTGCCAGCAGTTTACTAGCCCGTACCTACGAGCAGTACTTC
clone size: -; D gene: -; V gene: TRBV27; J gene: TRBJ2-7; CDR3 protein: CASSLSSRVSDYEQYF; CDR3 DNA: TGTGCCAGCAGTTTATCCAGCCGGGTTTCTGACTACGAGCAGTACTTC
clone size: once; D gene: -; V gene: TRBV19; J gene: TRBJ1-5; CDR3 protein: CATDLRGNQPQHF; CDR3 DNA: TGTGCCACCGATCTCCGGGGCAATCAGCCCCAGCATTTT
clone size: -; D gene: TRBD1; V gene: TRBV7-9; J gene: TRBJ2-1; CDR3 protein: CASSPGQGTYNEQFF; CDR3 DNA: TGTGCCAGCAGCCCGGGACAGGGAACCTACAATGAGCAGTTCTTC
clone size: -; D gene: TRBD2; V gene: TRBV5-1; J gene: TRBJ2-1; CDR3 protein: CASSSYSGRAVNEQFF; CDR3 DNA: TGCGCCAGCAGCTCTTATAGCGGGAGGGCTGTTAATGAGCAGTTCTTC
clone size: -; D gene: -; V gene: TRBV5-8; J gene: TRBJ2-1; CDR3 protein: CASSLQQGEQFF; CDR3 DNA: TGTGCCAGCAGCCTACAACAGGGAGAGCAGTTCTTC
clone size: -; D gene: TRBD2; V gene: TRBV10-3; J gene: TRBJ2-2; CDR3 protein: CAISQAGTNTGELFF; CDR3 DNA: TGTGCCATCAGCCAAGCGGGAACGAACACCGGGGAGCTGTTTTTT